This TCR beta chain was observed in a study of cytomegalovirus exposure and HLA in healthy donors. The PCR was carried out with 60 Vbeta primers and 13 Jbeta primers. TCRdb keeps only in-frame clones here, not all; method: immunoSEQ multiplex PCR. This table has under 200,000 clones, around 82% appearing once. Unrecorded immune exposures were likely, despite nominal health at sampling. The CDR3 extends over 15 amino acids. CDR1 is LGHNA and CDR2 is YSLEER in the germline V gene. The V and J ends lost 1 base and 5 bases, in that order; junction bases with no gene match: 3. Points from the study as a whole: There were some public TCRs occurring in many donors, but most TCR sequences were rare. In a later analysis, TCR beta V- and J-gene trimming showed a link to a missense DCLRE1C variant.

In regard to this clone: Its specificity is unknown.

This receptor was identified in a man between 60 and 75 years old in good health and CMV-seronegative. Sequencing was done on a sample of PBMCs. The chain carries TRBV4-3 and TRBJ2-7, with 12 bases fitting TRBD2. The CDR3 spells CASSQGLAGVNEQYF. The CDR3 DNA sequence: TGCGCCAGCAGCCAAGGACTAGCGGGAGTTAACGAGCAGTACTTC.